The entry below describes one T cell receptor beta chain. Its antigen is unidentified. The data were obtained in a study of CD8 T cells in ankylosing spondylitis. Study-level findings and limits: Some motif variants had been reported before (in reactive arthritis synovial fluid and blood). In ankylosing spondylitis blood, a motif of seven to nine highly homologous TCR beta variants appeared characteristic. Disease-linked clones, CD8+, were relatively rare in peripheral blood. From matched ankylosing spondylitis synovial fluid, disease-linked clones were reportedly recovered at significantly enriched levels.

The germline V gene encodes CDR1 LGHNT and CDR2 FRNRAP. The CDR3 sequence is 14 residues long. The V end was cut by 5 bases, the J end by 6 bases, with 16 bases between. Scientists made TCR beta libraries using quantitative 5'-RACE with molecular barcodes. One entry per CDR3 protein, called by TCRdb with MiXCR from the 5' RACE reads. The sample consists of a few hundred thousand distinct CDR3 sequences, around 20% of them appearing once. The clonotype originates from a male donor with ankylosing spondylitis. The chain is built from TRBV12-5 and TRBJ1-2, with D possibly matching TRBD1 (5 bases). The sequencing input was blood, either unsorted or a sorted T cell fraction (not recorded which). Here the CDR3 reads CASGMGGLSNGYTF. CDR3 coding DNA: TGTGCTAGTGGTATGGGGGGACTAAGTAATGGCTACACCTTC.